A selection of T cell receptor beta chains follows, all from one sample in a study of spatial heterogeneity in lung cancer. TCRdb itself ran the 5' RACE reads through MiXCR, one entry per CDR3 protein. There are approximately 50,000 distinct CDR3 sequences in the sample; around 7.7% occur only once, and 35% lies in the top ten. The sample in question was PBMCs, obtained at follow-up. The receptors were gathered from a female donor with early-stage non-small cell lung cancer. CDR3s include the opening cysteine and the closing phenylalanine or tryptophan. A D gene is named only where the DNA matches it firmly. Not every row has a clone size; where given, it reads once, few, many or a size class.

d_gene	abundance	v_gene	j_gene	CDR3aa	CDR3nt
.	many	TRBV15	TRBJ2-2	CATSRGPGQEGYTGELFF	TGTGCCACCAGCAGAGGACCAGGACAGGAGGGTTACACCGGGGAGCTGTTTTTT
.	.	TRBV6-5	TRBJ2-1	CASRLSSYNEQFF	TGTGCCAGCAGGCTAAGCTCCTACAATGAGCAGTTCTTC
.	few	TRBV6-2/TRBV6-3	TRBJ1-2	CASSDFELTFPGYTF	TGTGCCAGCAGCGACTTTGAGCTCACATTCCCTGGCTACACCTTC
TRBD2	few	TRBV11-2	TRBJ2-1	CASSYAGGVAYNEQFF	TGTGCCAGCAGCTATGCGGGGGGGGTCGCCTACAATGAGCAGTTCTTC
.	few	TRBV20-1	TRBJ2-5	CSARGKRVQETQYF	TGCAGTGCTAGAGGGAAAAGGGTTCAAGAGACCCAGTACTTC
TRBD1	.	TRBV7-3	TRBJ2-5	CASSHATGAGETQYF	TGTGCCAGCAGCCACGCAACAGGGGCGGGAGAGACCCAGTACTTC
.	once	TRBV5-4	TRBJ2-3	CASSNGGSGPIRTDTQYF	TGTGCCAGCAGCAACGGGGGCTCGGGGCCGATACGCACAGATACGCAGTATTTT
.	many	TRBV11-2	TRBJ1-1	CASSVNFNTEAFF	TGTGCCAGCAGCGTTAATTTCAACACTGAAGCTTTCTTT
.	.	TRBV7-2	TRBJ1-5	CASSDKLYSGGQPQHF	TGTGCCAGCAGCGACAAACTCTATTCCGGGGGACAGCCCCAGCATTTT
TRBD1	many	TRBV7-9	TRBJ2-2	CASEGDRVATGELFF	TGTGCCAGCGAAGGGGACAGGGTCGCGACCGGGGAGCTGTTTTTT
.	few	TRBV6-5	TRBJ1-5	CASSQTRGGIQPQHF	TGTGCCAGCAGCCAGACCCGAGGGGGAATTCAGCCCCAGCATTTT
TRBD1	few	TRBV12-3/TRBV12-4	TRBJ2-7	CASSNRDRDYEQYF	TGTGCCAGCAGTAACCGGGACAGGGACTACGAGCAGTACTTC
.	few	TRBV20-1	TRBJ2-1	CSARDIRVSPDSEQFF	TGCAGTGCTAGAGATATTCGAGTCTCTCCCGATTCTGAGCAGTTCTTC
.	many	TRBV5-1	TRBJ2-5	CASYVTGSAKETQYF	TGCGCCAGCTACGTGACGGGGAGTGCGAAAGAGACCCAGTACTTC
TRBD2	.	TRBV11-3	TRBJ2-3	CASSPGLAGGPGTDTQYF	TGTGCCAGCAGCCCAGGACTAGCGGGGGGGCCGGGCACAGATACGCAGTATTTT
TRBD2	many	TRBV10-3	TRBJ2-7	CAISASGGPQYF	TGTGCCATCAGTGCTAGCGGGGGGCCTCAGTACTTC
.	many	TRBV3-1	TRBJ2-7	CASNPSGAQGYEQYF	TGTGCCAGCAATCCCTCCGGGGCACAGGGTTACGAGCAGTACTTC
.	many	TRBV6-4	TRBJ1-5	CASSEEAYQPQHF	TGTGCCAGCAGTGAAGAAGCTTATCAGCCCCAGCATTTT
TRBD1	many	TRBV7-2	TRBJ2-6	CASSLGGTALSRANVLTF	TGTGCCAGCAGCTTAGGAGGGACAGCTCTCTCTAGGGCCAACGTCCTGACTTTC
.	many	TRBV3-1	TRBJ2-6	CASSQARFSGANVLTF	TGTGCCAGCAGCCAAGCCCGGTTCTCTGGGGCCAACGTCCTGACTTTC
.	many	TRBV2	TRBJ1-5	CASSVFGNQPQHF	TGTGCCAGCAGTGTTTTTGGGAATCAGCCCCAGCATTTT
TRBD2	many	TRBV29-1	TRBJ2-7	CSVRGGRSEQYF	TGCAGCGTACGGGGGGGCAGATCCGAGCAGTACTTC
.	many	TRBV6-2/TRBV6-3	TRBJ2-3	CASSLRRGTDTQYF	TGTGCCAGCAGTTTGAGGCGGGGCACAGATACGCAGTATTTT
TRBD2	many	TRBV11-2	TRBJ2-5	CASSLRVGTSPEETQYF	TGTGCCAGCAGCCTAAGAGTCGGGACTAGCCCCGAGGAGACCCAGTACTTC
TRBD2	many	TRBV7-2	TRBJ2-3	CASSPFRGGSTDTQYF	TGTGCCAGCAGCCCCTTCCGGGGGGGAAGCACAGATACGCAGTATTTT
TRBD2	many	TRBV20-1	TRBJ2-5	CSARYSGGSPVETQYF	TGCAGTGCTAGATATAGCGGGGGGAGCCCGGTGGAGACCCAGTACTTC
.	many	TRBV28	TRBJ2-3	CASSLEAGRTGTQYF	TGTGCCAGCAGTTTAGAGGCTGGCCGCACCGGCACGCAGTATTTT
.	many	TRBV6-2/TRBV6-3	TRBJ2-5	CASSKTETQYF	TGTGCCAGCAGTAAGACAGAGACCCAGTACTTC
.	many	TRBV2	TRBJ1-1	CASMSSGTEAFF	TGTGCCAGCATGTCTAGCGGGACTGAAGCTTTCTTT
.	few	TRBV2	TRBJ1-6	CASSGGASSYNSPLHF	TGTGCCAGCAGTGGGGGGGCGAGCTCCTATAATTCACCCCTCCACTTT
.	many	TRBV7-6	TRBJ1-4	CASGVGRRQGNEKLFF	TGTGCCAGCGGGGTGGGCCGGAGGCAGGGAAATGAAAAACTGTTTTTT
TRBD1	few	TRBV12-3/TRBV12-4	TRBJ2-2	CASSLQGASTGELFF	TGTGCCAGCAGTCTACAGGGGGCGAGCACCGGGGAGCTGTTTTTT
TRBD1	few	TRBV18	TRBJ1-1	CASSIQGEWRASSEAFF	TGTGCCAGCTCAATCCAGGGGGAATGGAGGGCGTCCTCTGAAGCTTTCTTT
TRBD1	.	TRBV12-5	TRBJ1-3	CASGTGDSGNTIYF	TGTGCTAGTGGTACTGGGGACAGTGGAAACACCATATATTTT
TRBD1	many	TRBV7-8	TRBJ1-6	CASSLGQMNSPLHF	TGTGCCAGCAGCTTGGGACAGATGAATTCACCCCTCCACTTT
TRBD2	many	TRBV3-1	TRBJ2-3	CASSEGLARDTQYF	TGTGCCAGCAGCGAGGGACTAGCGAGAGATACGCAGTATTTT
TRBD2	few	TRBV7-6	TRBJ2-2	CASSPNSGGFNTGELFF	TGTGCCAGCAGCCCAAATAGCGGGGGATTTAACACCGGGGAGCTGTTTTTT
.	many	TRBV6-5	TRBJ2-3	CASSGGGLTDTQYF	TGTGCCAGCAGTGGTGGTGGGTTGACAGATACGCAGTATTTT
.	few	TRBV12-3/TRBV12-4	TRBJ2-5	CASSFFGARETQYF	TGTGCCAGCAGTTTCTTTGGGGCCCGAGAGACCCAGTACTTC
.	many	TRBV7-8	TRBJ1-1	CASSAGVKTSTPEAFF	TGTGCCAGCAGCGCAGGGGTGAAGACCTCAACCCCTGAAGCTTTCTTT
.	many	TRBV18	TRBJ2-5	CASSPRTATEETQYF	TGTGCCAGCTCACCGCGGACTGCCACAGAAGAGACCCAGTACTTC
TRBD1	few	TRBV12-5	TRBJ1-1	CASGLLDRGPEAFF	TGTGCTAGTGGCCTTTTGGACAGGGGACCTGAAGCTTTCTTT
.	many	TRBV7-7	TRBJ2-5	CASSFFHGETETQYF	TGTGCTAGCAGCTTCTTTCACGGTGAAACAGAGACCCAGTACTTC
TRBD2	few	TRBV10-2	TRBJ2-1	CASREGTGGIYEQFF	TGCGCCAGCCGCGAAGGGACGGGGGGAATCTATGAGCAGTTCTTC
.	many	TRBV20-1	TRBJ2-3	CSALGTDTQYF	TGCAGTGCTTTGGGAACAGATACGCAGTATTTT
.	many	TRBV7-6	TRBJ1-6	CASSSGLNNSPLHF	TGTGCCAGCAGCTCGGGACTTAATAATTCACCCCTCCACTTT
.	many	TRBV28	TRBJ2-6	CASSPPRISGANVLTF	TGTGCCAGCAGCCCACCTAGGATCTCGGGGGCCAACGTCCTGACTTTC
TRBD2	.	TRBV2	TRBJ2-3	CASSSGTSGPTDTQYF	TGTGCCAGCAGTTCCGGGACTAGCGGGCCCACAGATACGCAGTATTTT
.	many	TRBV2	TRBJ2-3	CASSDTAVLQDTQYF	TGTGCCAGCAGTGATACCGCGGTTCTGCAAGATACGCAGTATTTT
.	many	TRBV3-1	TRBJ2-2	CASSQGHWAGELFF	TGTGCCAGCAGCCAAGGCCACTGGGCCGGGGAGCTGTTTTTT